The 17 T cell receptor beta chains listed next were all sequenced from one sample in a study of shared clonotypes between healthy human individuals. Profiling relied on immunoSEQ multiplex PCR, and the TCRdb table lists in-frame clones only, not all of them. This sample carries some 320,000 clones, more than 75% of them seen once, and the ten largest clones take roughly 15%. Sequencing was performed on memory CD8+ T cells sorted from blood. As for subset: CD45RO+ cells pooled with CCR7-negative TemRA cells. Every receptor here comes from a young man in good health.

CDR3 sequence: CASSEILAGDLTDTQYF. DNA for the CDR3: TGTGCCAGCAGTGAAATCCTAGCGGGGGACCTCACAGATACGCAGTATTTT. The V and J genes are TRBV2 and TRBJ2-3; TRBD2 aligns across 10 bases. The CDR3 runs 17 residues. The trim removed 2 bases at V and 2 bases at J, leaving 7 bases unmatched. Germline CDR1 is SNHLY and CDR2 is FYNNEI. Drawing the rest from reference TRBV2 and TRBJ2-3, the complete variable domain is EPEVTQTPSHQVTQMGQEVILRCVPISNHLYFYWYRQILGQKVEFLVSFYNNEISEKSEIFDDQFSVERPDGSNFTLKIRSTKLEDSAMYFCASSEILAGDLTDTQYFGPGTRLTVL.

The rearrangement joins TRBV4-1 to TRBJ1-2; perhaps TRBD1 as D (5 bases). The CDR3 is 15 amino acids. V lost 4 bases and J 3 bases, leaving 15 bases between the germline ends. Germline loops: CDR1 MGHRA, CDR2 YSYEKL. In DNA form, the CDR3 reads TGCGCCAGCAGCCCCCGTCAGGGAGTGGACTATGGCTACACCTTC. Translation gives CASSPRQGVDYGYTF.

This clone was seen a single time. Here the CDR3 reads CASSLVANTEAFF. The CDR3 DNA follows: TGTGCCAGCAGTTTAGTTGCGAACACTGAAGCTTTCTTT. The gene calls are TRBV27 and TRBJ1-1, with no clear D. The germline V gene encodes CDR1 MNHEY and CDR2 SMNVEV (reference sequence). The V and J ends lost 2 bases and 1 base respectively, with 5 bases between them. The CDR3 loop spans 13 amino acids.

In nucleotides, the CDR3 is TGTGCCAGCAGTTTAACAGGTAGCACAGATACGCAGTATTTT. Translating gives CASSLTGSTDTQYF. This chain uses TRBV27 with TRBJ2-3; TRBD1 might be the D (5 bases). V lost 2 bases to trimming and J lost 0 bases, with 6 bases between them. CDR1 and CDR2 (germline): MNHEY, SMNVEV (reference sequence). There are 14 residues in the CDR3.

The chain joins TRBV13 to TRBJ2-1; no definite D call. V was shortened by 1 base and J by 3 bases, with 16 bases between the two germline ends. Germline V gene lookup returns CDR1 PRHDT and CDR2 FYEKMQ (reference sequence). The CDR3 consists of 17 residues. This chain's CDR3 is CASSLEGSGRLYNEQFF. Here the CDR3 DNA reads TGTGCCAGCAGCTTAGAAGGTTCGGGTAGACTCTACAATGAGCAGTTCTTC.

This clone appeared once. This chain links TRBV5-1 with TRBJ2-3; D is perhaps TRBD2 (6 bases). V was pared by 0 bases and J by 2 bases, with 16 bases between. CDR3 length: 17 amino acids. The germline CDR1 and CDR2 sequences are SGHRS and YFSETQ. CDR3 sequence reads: CASSLEGGETFTDTQYF. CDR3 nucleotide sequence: TGCGCCAGCAGCTTGGAAGGCGGGGAGACGTTCACAGATACGCAGTATTTT.

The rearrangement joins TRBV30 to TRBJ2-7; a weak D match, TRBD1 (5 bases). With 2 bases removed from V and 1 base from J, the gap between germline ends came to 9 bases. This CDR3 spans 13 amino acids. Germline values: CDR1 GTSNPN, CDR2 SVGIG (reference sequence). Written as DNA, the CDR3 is TGTGCCTGGAGTCAGGGAAGGTCCTACGAGCAGTACTTC. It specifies CAWSQGRSYEQYF.

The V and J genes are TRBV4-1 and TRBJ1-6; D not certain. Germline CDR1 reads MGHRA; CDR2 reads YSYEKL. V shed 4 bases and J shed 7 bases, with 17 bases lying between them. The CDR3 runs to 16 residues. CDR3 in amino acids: CASSRTGPQANSPLHF. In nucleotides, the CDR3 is TGCGCCAGCAGCCGCACCGGGCCCCAGGCAAATTCACCCCTCCACTTT.

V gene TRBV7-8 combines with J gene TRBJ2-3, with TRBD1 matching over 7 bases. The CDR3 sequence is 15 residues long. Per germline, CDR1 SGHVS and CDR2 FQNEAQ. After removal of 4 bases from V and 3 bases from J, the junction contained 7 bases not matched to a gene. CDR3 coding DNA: TGTGCCAGCAGCTCGTTGACAGGGTCAACAGATACGCAGTATTTT. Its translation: CASSSLTGSTDTQYF.

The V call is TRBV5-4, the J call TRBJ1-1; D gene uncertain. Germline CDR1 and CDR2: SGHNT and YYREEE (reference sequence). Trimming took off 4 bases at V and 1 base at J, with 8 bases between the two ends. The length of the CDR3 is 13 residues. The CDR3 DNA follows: TGTGCCAGCAGCGGAGACGGGAACACTGAAGCTTTCTTT. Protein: CASSGDGNTEAFF. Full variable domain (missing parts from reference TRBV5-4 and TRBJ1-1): ETGVTQSPTHLIKTRGQQVTLRCSSQSGHNTVSWYQQALGQGPQFIFQYYREEENGRGNFPPRFSGLQFPNYSSELNVNALELDDSALYLCASSGDGNTEAFFGQGTRLTVV.

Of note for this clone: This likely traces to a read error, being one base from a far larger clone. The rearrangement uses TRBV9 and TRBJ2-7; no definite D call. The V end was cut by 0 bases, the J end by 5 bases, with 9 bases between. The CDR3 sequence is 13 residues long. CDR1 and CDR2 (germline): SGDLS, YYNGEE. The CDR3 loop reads CASSVASSNEQYF. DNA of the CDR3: TGTGCCAGCAGCGTAGCTTCGAGCAACGAGCAGTACTTC.

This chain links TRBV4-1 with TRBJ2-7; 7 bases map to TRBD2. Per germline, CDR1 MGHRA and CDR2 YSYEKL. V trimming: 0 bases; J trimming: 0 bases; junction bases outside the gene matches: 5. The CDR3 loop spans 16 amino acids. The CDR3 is CASSQEVTSDSYEQYF. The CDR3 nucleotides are TGCGCCAGCAGCCAAGAGGTAACTAGCGACTCCTACGAGCAGTACTTC.

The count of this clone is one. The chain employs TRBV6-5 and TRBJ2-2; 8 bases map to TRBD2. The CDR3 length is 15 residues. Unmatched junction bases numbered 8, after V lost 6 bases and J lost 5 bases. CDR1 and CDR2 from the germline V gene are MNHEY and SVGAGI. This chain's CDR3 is CASRIRSSGTGELFF. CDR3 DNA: TGTGCCAGCAGGATTAGGTCTAGCGGGACCGGGGAGCTGTTTTTT.

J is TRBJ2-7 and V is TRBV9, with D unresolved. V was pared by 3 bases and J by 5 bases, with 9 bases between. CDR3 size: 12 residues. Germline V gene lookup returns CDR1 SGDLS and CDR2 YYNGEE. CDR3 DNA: TGTGCCAGCAGCGGCCTCTCTGACGAGCAGTACTTC. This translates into CASSGLSDEQYF.

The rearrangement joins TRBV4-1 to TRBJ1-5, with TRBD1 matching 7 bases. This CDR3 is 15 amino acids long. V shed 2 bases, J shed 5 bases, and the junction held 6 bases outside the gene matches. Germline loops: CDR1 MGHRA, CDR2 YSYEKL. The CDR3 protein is CASSQSDRVDQPQHF. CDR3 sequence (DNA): TGCGCCAGCAGCCAATCTGACAGGGTGGATCAGCCCCAGCATTTT.

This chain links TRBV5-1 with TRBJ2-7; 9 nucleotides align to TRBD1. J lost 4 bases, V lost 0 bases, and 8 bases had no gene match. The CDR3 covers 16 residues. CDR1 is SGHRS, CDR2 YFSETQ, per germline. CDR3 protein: CASSLDPTGGLYEQYF. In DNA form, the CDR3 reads TGCGCCAGCAGCTTGGACCCGACAGGGGGACTGTACGAGCAGTACTTC.

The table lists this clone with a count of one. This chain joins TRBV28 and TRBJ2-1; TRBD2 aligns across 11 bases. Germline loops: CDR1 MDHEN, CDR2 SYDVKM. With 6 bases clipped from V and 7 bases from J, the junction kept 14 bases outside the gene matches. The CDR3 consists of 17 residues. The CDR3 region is CASRTWTSGQVENEQFF. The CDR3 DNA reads TGTGCCAGCAGGACGTGGACTAGCGGGCAGGTCGAGAATGAGCAGTTCTTC.